This TCR beta chain was documented in a study of T cell repertoires in cytomegalovirus infection (dated by TCRdb to between 2017 and 2020). About the investigation overall: Donor HLA type was relevant to the analysis, because carriage of CMV infection together with the matching HLA type was indicated by public TCR beta signatures.

On the study overall, not on this receptor specifically: The ex vivo response was dominated by HLA-C-restricted CMV-specific TCR beta clonotypes, and the single most frequent clonotype in two of eight donors was supplied by these HLA-C-restricted clonotypes. In both this cohort and an independent roughly 350-donor cohort, the cumulative frequency of public TCR beta family members distinguished carriers of CMV infection plus the relevant HLA type.

TCRdb shows the sequencer as Illumina HiSeq 1500. In-frame beta chains were kept once TCRdb had trimmed the public reads at Q25 with fastp and called clones with MiXCR. Every CDR3 protein is listed once, alongside the most common genes and DNA of its rows. The sample table contains just under 550,000 distinct CDR3 sequences; only one count was recorded for approximately 25% of them. The top ten clonotypes cover roughly 13% of the sample. This clonotype was picked up a small number of times. What antigen it recognizes has not been identified. Base-call qualities are not available, and no considerably larger clone is one nucleotide away. The sequence derives from a human donor in good health (CMV status not recorded). Some clones in this sample may be carry-over from other donors' samples. The material sequenced was PBMCs.

The DNA sequence is TGTGCCAGCAGGGACAGGGGGTCCAATGAGCAGTTCTTC. It is translated as CASRDRGSNEQFF. The receptor chain draws on TRBV2 and TRBJ2-1; 10 central nucleotides agree with TRBD1. From V the trimming removes 6 bases and from J it removes 6 bases, while the gene matches leave 2 bases of the junction unaccounted for. The CDR3 starts with the cysteine, ends with the phenylalanine, and has 13 residues. Just CDR3 DNA is preserved here, 39 bases in frame from base 1. CDR1 and CDR2, per the germline V gene, are SNHLY and FYNNEI.